The 11 T cell receptor beta chains in this list originate from one sample, sequenced in a study of T cells in Graves' hyperthyroidism and ophthalmopathy. What was amplified from RNA transcripts were TCR beta CDR3 regions. During a first-round RT-PCR of the TCR CDR3, the HTBI primer set was used. MiXCR was run by TCRdb on the multiplex PCR reads, yielding one entry per CDR3 protein. This sample has about 600,000 distinct CDR3 sequences, with about 16% found just once. The sample was blood. The source of these receptors is a woman aged 40 to 50 with Graves' ophthalmopathy.

The chain couples TRBV12-5 to TRBJ2-2; 7 bases agree with TRBD1. V lost 5 bases to trimming and J lost 3 bases; unmatched junction nucleotides: 3. The CDR3 extends over 14 amino acids. The germline V gene has CDR1 LGHNT and CDR2 FRNRAP. The CDR3 protein is CASGRTGDTGELFF. The CDR3 DNA sequence: TGTGCTAGTGGTCGAACAGGGGACACCGGGGAGCTGTTTTTT.

This chain joins TRBV4-1 and TRBJ2-4; 7 bases are shared with TRBD2. CDR1 and CDR2 from the germline V gene are MGHRA and YSYEKL. J was trimmed by 0 bases and V by 0 bases; bases with no gene match: 11. The CDR3 is 19 residues long. This CDR3 reads CASSQDRPERDIAKNIQYF. In DNA form, the CDR3 reads TGCGCCAGCAGCCAAGACCGTCCAGAGCGGGATATAGCCAAAAACATTCAGTACTTC.

The rearrangement joins TRBV5-5 to TRBJ1-1; 7 bases line up with TRBD1. V trimming: 4 bases; J trimming: 1 base; junction bases outside the gene matches: 4. Germline CDR1 and CDR2: SGHKS and YYEKEE (reference sequence). This CDR3 has 14 residues. The CDR3 DNA follows: TGTGCCAGCAGCGGGACAGTGACGAACACTGAAGCTTTCTTT. It translates to CASSGTVTNTEAFF.

This chain joins TRBV12-3 or TRBV12-4 and TRBJ2-5; D is unclear. The CDR3 has 14 residues. The ends were cut back, 3 bases at V and 1 base at J, with 9 bases in the middle. CDR3: CASSLRSLQETQYF. The CDR3 bases are TGTGCCAGCAGTTTGAGGAGCCTCCAAGAGACCCAGTACTTC.

This clonotype occurred many times. This chain joins TRBV2 and TRBJ2-1; weak D call: TRBD2 (6 bases). V shed 4 bases and J shed 7 bases, with 26 bases lying between them. The CDR3 is 18 residues long. Germline values: CDR1 SNHLY, CDR2 FYNNEI. CDR3 region: CASSGGRGGTALGNEQFF. CDR3 in DNA: TGTGCCAGCAGTGGGGGCCGGGGCGGGACTGCCCTCGGAAATGAGCAGTTCTTC.

This clonotype was counted at least ten times. The chain joins TRBV20-1 to TRBJ2-3, with D unclear. The CDR3 spans 14 residues. Trimming cost V 5 bases and J 1 base, with 13 bases left between them. Looked up from germline, CDR1 is DFQATT and CDR2 is SNEGSKA (reference sequence). The CDR3: CSAVGPRGTDTQYF. The CDR3 coding sequence is TGCAGTGCTGTCGGACCCCGGGGCACAGATACGCAGTATTTT.

This clonotype was seen ten or more times. J is TRBJ2-1 and V is TRBV20-1; D is unresolved. CDR1 and CDR2 (germline): DFQATT, SNEGSKA (reference sequence). CDR3 size: 15 residues. With 3 bases removed from V and 0 bases from J, the gap between germline ends came to 12 bases. Here the CDR3 reads CSARRSPGSYNEQFF. CDR3 bases: TGCAGTGCTAGGAGGTCCCCTGGCTCCTACAATGAGCAGTTCTTC.

The V call is TRBV12-3 or TRBV12-4, the J call TRBJ1-6; tentative D call: TRBD1 (5 bases). The ends were cut back, 5 bases at V and 7 bases at J, with 15 bases in the middle. CDR3 size: 15 residues. For the CDR3, the DNA is TGTGCCAGCAGTCCAAGGACACGCTCGAATTCACCCCTCCACTTT. This encodes CASSPRTRSNSPLHF.

This clonotype was seen repeatedly, ten times or more. The chain is built from TRBV2 and TRBJ1-4; 9 positions match TRBD1. V lost 8 bases, J lost 6 bases, and 10 bases stayed unmatched. Germline values: CDR1 SNHLY, CDR2 FYNNEI. The CDR3 has 15 residues. DNA of the CDR3: TGTGCCAGCTTACCGGTTACAGGGGGCTATGAAAAACTGTTTTTT. The encoded protein is CASLPVTGGYEKLFF. Filled out from reference TRBV2 and TRBJ1-4, the complete variable domain reads EPEVTQTPSHQVTQMGQEVILRCVPISNHLYFYWYRQILGQKVEFLVSFYNNEISEKSEIFDDQFSVERPDGSNFTLKIRSTKLEDSAMYFCASLPVTGGYEKLFFGSGTQLSVL.

This sequence joins TRBV29-1 and TRBJ1-5; D ambiguous. V dropped 2 bases and J dropped 0 bases, with 14 bases sitting between them. CDR1 SQVTM and CDR2 ANQGSEA come from the germline V gene. CDR3 length equals 16 residues. The CDR3 nucleotides are TGCAGCGTTGAACGGATACCAGCTGGTAGCAATCAGCCCCAGCATTTT. Its protein product is CSVERIPAGSNQPQHF. Full variable domain (missing parts from reference TRBV29-1 and TRBJ1-5): SAVISQKPSRDICQRGTSLTIQCQVDSQVTMMFWYRQQPGQSLTLIATANQGSEATYESGFVIDKFPISRPNLTFSTLTVSNMSPEDSSIYLCSVERIPAGSNQPQHFGDGTRLSIL.

As concerns this clonotype: The junction shows a germline mismatch at one end, possibly a read error. The CDR3 spells CASSWGTSGVLPTYF. CDR3 coding DNA: TGTGCCAGCAGCTGGGGGACTAGCGGGGTCCTTCCCACGTACTTC. The chain joins TRBV5-1 to TRBJ2-5; TRBD2 matches 13 bases. CDR1 and CDR2 from the germline V gene are SGHRS and YFSETQ. This CDR3 has 15 residues.